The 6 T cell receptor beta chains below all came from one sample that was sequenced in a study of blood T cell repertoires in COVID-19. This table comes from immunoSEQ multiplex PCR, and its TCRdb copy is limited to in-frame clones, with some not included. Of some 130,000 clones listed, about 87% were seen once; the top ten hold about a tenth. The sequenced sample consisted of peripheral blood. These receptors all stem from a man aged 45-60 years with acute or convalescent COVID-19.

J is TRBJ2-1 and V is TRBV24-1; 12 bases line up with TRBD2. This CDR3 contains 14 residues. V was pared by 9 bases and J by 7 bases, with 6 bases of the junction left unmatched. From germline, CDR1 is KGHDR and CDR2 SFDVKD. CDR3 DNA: TGTGCCACCTCGACTAGCGGGAGAACGAATGAGCAGTTCTTC. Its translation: CATSTSGRTNEQFF.

The CDR3 region has the DNA TGTGCCAGCAGCTTAGTGGGGGGTTGGACTGAAGCTTTCTTT. Translated: CASSLVGGWTEAFF. The rearrangement links TRBV11-2 to TRBJ1-1, with D possibly TRBD1 on 5 matching bases. The CDR3 length is 14 residues. From germline, CDR1 is SGHAT and CDR2 FQNNGV. With 1 base removed from V and 5 bases from J, the gap between germline ends came to 11 bases.

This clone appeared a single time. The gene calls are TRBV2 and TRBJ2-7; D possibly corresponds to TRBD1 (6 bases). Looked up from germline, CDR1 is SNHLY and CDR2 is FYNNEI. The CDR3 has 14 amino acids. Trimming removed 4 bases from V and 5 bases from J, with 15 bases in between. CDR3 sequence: CASSATGLKNEQYF. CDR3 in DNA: TGTGCCAGCAGTGCTACAGGGTTGAAGAACGAGCAGTACTTC.

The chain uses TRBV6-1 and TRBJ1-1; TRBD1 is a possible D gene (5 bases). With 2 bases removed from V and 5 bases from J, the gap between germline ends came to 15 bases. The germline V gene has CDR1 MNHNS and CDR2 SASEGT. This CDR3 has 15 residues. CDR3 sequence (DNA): TGTGCCAGCAGTGAACCTGGGGCCCCCCGTACTGAAGCTTTCTTT. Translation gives CASSEPGAPRTEAFF.

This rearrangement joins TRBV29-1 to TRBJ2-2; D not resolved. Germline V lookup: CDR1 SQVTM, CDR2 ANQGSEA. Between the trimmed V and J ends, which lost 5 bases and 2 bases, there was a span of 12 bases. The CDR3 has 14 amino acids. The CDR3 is CSVRQNVNTGELFF. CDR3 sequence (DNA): TGCAGCGTTCGTCAGAACGTTAACACCGGGGAGCTGTTTTTT.

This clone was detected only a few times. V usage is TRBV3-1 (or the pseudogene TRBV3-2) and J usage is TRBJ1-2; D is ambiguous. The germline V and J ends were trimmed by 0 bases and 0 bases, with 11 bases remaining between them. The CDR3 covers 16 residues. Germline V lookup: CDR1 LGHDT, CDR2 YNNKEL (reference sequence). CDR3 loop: CASSQDIRPSNYGYTF. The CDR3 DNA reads TGTGCCAGCAGCCAAGATATCAGGCCGTCTAACTATGGCTACACCTTC.